These 20 T cell receptor beta chains were all obtained from the same sample, sequenced in a study of blood T cell repertoires in COVID-19. Data came from immunoSEQ multiplex PCR; TCRdb stores just in-frame clones and leaves some out. This table has roughly 270,000 clones, approximately 81% appearing once. What was sequenced was PBMCs or T cells enriched from blood (not recorded which). The receptors here all came from a woman in her forties or fifties who had recovered from COVID-19.

The rearrangement links TRBV5-1 to TRBJ1-1, with D perhaps matching TRBD1 (5 bases). V shed 5 bases and J shed 5 bases, with 19 bases lying between them. Germline V gene data show CDR1 as SGHRS and CDR2 as YFSETQ. The CDR3 sequence is 15 residues long. CDR3 in amino acids: CASRRAQAGVTEAFF. The CDR3 DNA sequence: TGCGCCAGCAGGAGGGCGCAGGCGGGGGTAACTGAAGCTTTCTTT.

In its sample, this clone was seen a few times. The chain links TRBV2 to TRBJ1-1, with TRBD1 matching 7 bases. V gave up 6 bases and J gave up 5 bases; unmatched junction bases: 6. The germline V gene encodes CDR1 SNHLY and CDR2 FYNNEI. The CDR3 spans 13 residues. Here the CDR3 DNA reads TGTGCCAGCAGCTCCACAGGGGCAACTGAAGCTTTCTTT. Translated, it gives CASSSTGATEAFF.

The chain links TRBV28 to TRBJ2-2; TRBD1 agrees at 7 bases. The CDR3 extends over 17 amino acids. Germline CDR1 is MDHEN and CDR2 is SYDVKM. V lost 5 bases, J lost 1 base, and 10 bases stayed unmatched. The CDR3 spells CASSPGTGVGNTGELFF. CDR3 sequence (DNA): TGTGCCAGCAGTCCCGGAACAGGGGTCGGGAACACCGGGGAGCTGTTTTTT. Supplemented by reference TRBV28 and TRBJ2-2, the full variable domain reads DVKVTQSSRYLVKRTGEKVFLECVQDMDHENMFWYRQDPGLGLRLIYFSYDVKMKEKGDIPEGYSVSREKKERFSLILESASTNQTSMYLCASSPGTGVGNTGELFFGEGSRLTVL.

V is TRBV7-7 and J is TRBJ2-1, with a weak D call TRBD2 (5 bases). Germline CDR1 SSHAT, CDR2 FNYEAQ (reference sequence). Trimming removed 1 base from V and 3 bases from J, with 10 bases in between. The CDR3 contains 15 residues. The CDR3 reads CASSLESGNYNEQFF. In nucleotides, the CDR3 is TGTGCCAGCAGCTTAGAGAGCGGAAACTACAATGAGCAGTTCTTC.

The rearrangement uses TRBV2 and TRBJ2-1, with 12 bases fitting TRBD2. With V trimmed by 5 bases and J by 6 bases, 8 bases remained unmatched. The germline V gene encodes CDR1 SNHLY and CDR2 FYNNEI. The CDR3 extends over 16 amino acids. The CDR3 region is CASSPRLAGAINEQFF. The DNA for the CDR3 is TGTGCCAGCAGTCCCCGACTAGCGGGAGCGATCAATGAGCAGTTCTTC.

The J gene is TRBJ1-2, the V gene TRBV11-3; 8 nucleotides match TRBD1. The germline gives CDR1 SGHNT, CDR2 YENEEA. The trim removed 5 bases at V and 7 bases at J, leaving 6 bases unmatched. The CDR3 runs to 13 residues. The CDR3 region has the DNA TGTGCCAGCAGCCGTGGGACAGGCAGTGGCTACACCTTC. Protein sequence: CASSRGTGSGYTF.

The chain combines TRBV6-5 with TRBJ1-1, with 9 bases matching TRBD1. CDR1 MNHEY and CDR2 SVGAGI come from the germline V gene. The CDR3 consists of 15 residues. Trimming removed 8 bases from V and 5 bases from J; junction bases left unmatched: 12. CDR3 in amino acids: CASLDLGQGNTEAFF. CDR3 in DNA: TGTGCCAGCCTAGACCTGGGACAGGGAAATACTGAAGCTTTCTTT.

As concerns this clone: The same CDR3 also results from other DNA sequences found in this sample. The chain couples TRBV20-1 to TRBJ2-7; a weak D match, TRBD1 (5 bases). V shed 2 bases and J shed 3 bases, with 5 bases lying between them. CDR3 length: 11 residues. In germline, CDR1 is DFQATT, CDR2 SNEGSKA (reference sequence). The CDR3 coding sequence is TGCAGTGCTAGACAGGGCTACGAGCAGTACTTC. Its protein is CSARQGYEQYF.

The chain links TRBV3-1 (or the pseudogene TRBV3-2) to TRBJ2-7; 9 bases match TRBD1. The junction had 5 bases not matched to a gene; V was cut back by 4 bases and J by 4 bases. The germline gives CDR1 LGHDT, CDR2 YNNKEL (reference sequence). The CDR3 is 14 residues long. The CDR3 DNA reads TGTGCCAGCAGCCCCGGGACAGGGAAATACGAGCAGTACTTC. Protein product: CASSPGTGKYEQYF.

This clone was found a few times. The chain carries TRBV14 and TRBJ1-4; 9 bases are shared with TRBD1. This CDR3 spans 15 amino acids. Per germline, CDR1 SGHDN and CDR2 FVKESK. J gave up 8 bases and V 2 bases, and 6 bases lay outside the gene matches. The chain's CDR3 is CASSQNRGRGEKLFF. The CDR3 DNA reads as TGTGCCAGCAGCCAAAACAGGGGGCGAGGGGAAAAACTGTTTTTT.

The DNA for the CDR3 is TGTGCCAGCAGTCGCGGAAGGATAGCCACAGATACGCAGTATTTT. This encodes CASSRGRIATDTQYF. This chain links TRBV14 with TRBJ2-3; D not resolved. The V end lost 6 bases, the J end lost 2 bases, and 15 bases lay between the germline ends. In germline, CDR1 is SGHDN, CDR2 FVKESK. The CDR3 sequence is 15 residues long.

The chain has TRBV2 and TRBJ2-7; 7 bases are shared with TRBD1. V was pared by 7 bases and J by 2 bases, with 11 bases of the junction left unmatched. The CDR3 loop spans 15 amino acids. Per the germline V gene, CDR1 is SNHLY and CDR2 is FYNNEI. DNA for the CDR3: TGTGCCAGCACCCAGAACAGGGGTATGACCTACGAGCAGTACTTC. It specifies CASTQNRGMTYEQYF.

The sample holds one count of this clone. The chain is built from TRBV1 and TRBJ2-2; TRBD2, the D gene given by the table, was not confirmed from the DNA. TRBV1 is classified as a pseudogene. This CDR3 comprises 13 residues. CDR3 region: CTSSHRGAGELFF. The CDR3 region has the DNA TGCACCAGCAGCCACCGGGGGGCCGGGGAGCTGTTTTTT.

The gene calls are TRBV11-2 and TRBJ1-4; D remains ambiguous. Germline-derived CDR1 and CDR2 are SGHAT and FQNNGV. V was trimmed by 5 bases and J by 5 bases, leaving 9 bases between them. The CDR3 is 13 residues long. CDR3 protein: CASSPGLNEKLFF. In DNA, the CDR3 is TGTGCCAGCAGCCCCGGACTCAATGAAAAACTGTTTTTT.

This chain uses TRBV19 with TRBJ1-2; TRBD1 matches 7 bases. The V gene's germline CDR1 is LNHDA and CDR2 SQIVND (reference sequence). With 7 bases clipped from V and 4 bases from J, the junction kept 6 bases outside the gene matches. The CDR3 covers 13 residues. CDR3 DNA sequence: TGTGCCAGTACCCGGGGACAGAGCTATGGCTACACCTTC. Amino acids: CASTRGQSYGYTF.

The chain uses TRBV5-1 and TRBJ1-3; D remains ambiguous. This CDR3 is 13 amino acids long. CDR1 and CDR2 (germline): SGHRS, YFSETQ. Trimming shortened V by 7 bases and J by 4 bases, and 12 bases separated the two germline ends. CDR3 loop: CASSTHSGNTIYF. The CDR3 DNA reads as TGCGCCAGCTCGACACATTCCGGAAACACCATATATTTT.

By proportion, this clone is medium-sized (0.01 to 0.1%). The chain employs TRBV5-6 and TRBJ2-1; D remains unclear. Germline loops: CDR1 SGHDT, CDR2 YYEEEE. The CDR3 length is 13 residues. V was cut by 6 bases and J by 5 bases, with 12 bases left in between. The CDR3 region is CASTPTRDNEQFF. DNA for the CDR3: TGTGCCAGCACCCCTACGAGAGACAATGAGCAGTTCTTC.

The chain employs TRBV6-5 and TRBJ1-4; TRBD1 matches at 9 bases. J lost 5 bases, V lost 4 bases, and 5 bases had no gene match. Per the germline V gene, CDR1 is MNHEY and CDR2 is SVGAGI. The CDR3 has 15 amino acids. CDR3 amino acids: CASSLTGGSNEKLFF. CDR3 in DNA: TGTGCCAGCAGTTTGACAGGGGGTTCGAATGAAAAACTGTTTTTT.

The genes are TRBV5-6 and TRBJ1-2, with D hard to call. V was clipped by 0 bases and J by 7 bases, with 4 bases between them. CDR3 length equals 11 residues. The germline V gene encodes CDR1 SGHDT and CDR2 YYEEEE. This CDR3 is CASSLALGYTF. DNA of the CDR3: TGTGCCAGCAGCTTGGCCCTTGGCTACACCTTC. The variable domain in full, with the rest retrieved from reference TRBV5-6 and TRBJ1-2, is DAGVTQSPTHLIKTRGQQVTLRCSPKSGHDTVSWYQQALGQGPQFIFQYYEEEERQRGNFPDRFSGHQFPNYSSELNVNALLLGDSALYLCASSLALGYTFGSGTRLTVV.

V usage is TRBV6-1 and J usage is TRBJ2-3; 10 bases are shared with TRBD1. V dropped 3 bases and J dropped 2; count of bases not matched to a gene: 5. Germline CDR1 reads MNHNS; CDR2 reads SASEGT. This CDR3 is 16 amino acids long. For the CDR3, the DNA is TGTGCCAGCAGTGAGACGACAGGGGGCAACACAGATACGCAGTATTTT. Encoded protein: CASSETTGGNTDTQYF.